This T cell receptor (beta chain) was observed in a study of metastatic and nonmetastatic thyroid tumors. Study in general: Samples came from malignant and benign thyroid patients, and repertoires were compared across blood and tumor or nodule tissue.

MiXCR reprocessed the PCR reads for TCRdb. The table includes approximately 30,000 clones, approximately 19% detected once. At least ten counts were recorded for this clone. Patients had received no treatment of any kind before thyroid surgery. This CDR3 is built from 12 residues. The V end lost 0 bases, the J end lost 2 bases, and 0 bases lay between the germline ends. The germline CDR1 and CDR2 sequences are PRHDT and FYEKMQ (reference sequence). J is TRBJ2-3 and V is TRBV13; D gene uncertain. The TCR was taken from a female donor with papillary thyroid cancer or a benign thyroid nodule (not recorded which). Some clones in this sample may be carry-over from other donors' samples. The specimen was blood. As DNA, the CDR3 is TGTGCCAGCAGCTTAGGCACAGATACGCAGTATTTT. It encodes CASSLGTDTQYF.